This paragraph covers one T cell receptor (beta chain) sequence. The antigen is not known. These data originate in a study of cytomegalovirus exposure and HLA in healthy donors. Study findings and constraints: For most TCR beta V segments, an earlier analysis put the productive rate at about 87% or about 30% of the time. TCR association rates varied by HLA locus in a later analysis, with DRB1 highest and HLA-C lowest. Cytomegalovirus-associated status was assigned to approximately 160 TCR beta chains. The majority of CMV-associated TCR beta chains were reported as apparently HLA-restricted in a later analysis.

Looked up from germline, CDR1 is SGHAT and CDR2 is FQDESV (reference sequence). This CDR3 contains 15 residues. After removal of 5 bases from V and 6 bases from J, the junction contained 8 bases not matched to a gene. PCR used 60 Vbeta primers and 13 Jbeta primers. Profiled with immunoSEQ multiplex PCR; TCRdb holds only in-frame clones, not every one. The data contain roughly 140,000 clones, roughly 79% of them seen just once; the ten biggest clones take up about 0.62%. Sequencing was done on a sample of PBMCs. The gene calls are TRBV11-1 and TRBJ2-1; TRBD2 agrees at 9 bases. The sequence was obtained from a male donor in good health and CMV-seronegative. The CDR3 protein is CASSPTGTSSNEQFF. The CDR3 DNA sequence: TGTGCCAGCAGCCCAACCGGGACTAGCTCCAATGAGCAGTTCTTC. The complete variable domain, with remaining parts taken from reference TRBV11-1 and TRBJ2-1, reads EAEVAQSPRYKITEKSQAVAFWCDPISGHATLYWYRQILGQGPELLVQFQDESVVDDSQLPKDRFSAERLKGVDSTLKIQPAELGDSAMYLCASSPTGTSSNEQFFGPGTRLTVL.